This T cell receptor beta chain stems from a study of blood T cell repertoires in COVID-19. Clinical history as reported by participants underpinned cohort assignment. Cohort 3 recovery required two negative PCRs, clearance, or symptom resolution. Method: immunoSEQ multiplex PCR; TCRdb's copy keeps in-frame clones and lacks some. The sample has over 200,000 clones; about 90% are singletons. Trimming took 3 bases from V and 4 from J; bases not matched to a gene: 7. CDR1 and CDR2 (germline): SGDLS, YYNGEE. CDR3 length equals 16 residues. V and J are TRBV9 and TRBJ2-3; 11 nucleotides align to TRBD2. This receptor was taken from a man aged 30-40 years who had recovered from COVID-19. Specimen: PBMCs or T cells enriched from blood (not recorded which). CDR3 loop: CASSAGLAGGADTQYF. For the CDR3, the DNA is TGTGCCAGCAGCGCCGGACTAGCGGGCGGCGCAGATACGCAGTATTTT.